This T cell receptor (beta chain) was recovered during a study of control samples from healthy donors and cancer patients. CDR3 length equals 14 residues. Germline V gene data show CDR1 as MDHEN and CDR2 as SYDVKM. V was shortened by 8 bases and J by 1 base, with 14 bases between the two germline ends. Clones were read by immunoSEQ multiplex PCR, and TCRdb kept only the in-frame ones, dropping some. The sample includes some 100,000 clones, 86% of them seen just once. The V and J genes are TRBV28 and TRBJ1-1, with a possible D match to TRBD1 (5 bases). This TCR derives from a woman in her forties or fifties in good health. The sample comprised blood. In DNA, the CDR3 is TGTGCCAGCGGAGGGAGGGGTGGGAACACTGAAGCTTTCTTT. Translating gives CASGGRGGNTEAFF.